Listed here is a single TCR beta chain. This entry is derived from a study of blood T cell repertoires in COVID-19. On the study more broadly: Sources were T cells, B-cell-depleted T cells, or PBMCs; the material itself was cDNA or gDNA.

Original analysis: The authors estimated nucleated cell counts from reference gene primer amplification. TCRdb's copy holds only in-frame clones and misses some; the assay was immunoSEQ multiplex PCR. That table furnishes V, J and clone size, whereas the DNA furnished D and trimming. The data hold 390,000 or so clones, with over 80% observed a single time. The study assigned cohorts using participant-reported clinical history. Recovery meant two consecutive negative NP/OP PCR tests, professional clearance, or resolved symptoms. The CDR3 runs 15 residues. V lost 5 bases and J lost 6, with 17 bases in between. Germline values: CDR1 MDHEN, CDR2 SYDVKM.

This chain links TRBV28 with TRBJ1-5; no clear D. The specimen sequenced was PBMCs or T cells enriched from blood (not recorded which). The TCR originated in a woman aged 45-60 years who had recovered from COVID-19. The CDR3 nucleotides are TGTGCCAGCAGTCCCCAGAGGGTGCGGGCTCAGCCCCAGCATTTT. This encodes CASSPQRVRAQPQHF.